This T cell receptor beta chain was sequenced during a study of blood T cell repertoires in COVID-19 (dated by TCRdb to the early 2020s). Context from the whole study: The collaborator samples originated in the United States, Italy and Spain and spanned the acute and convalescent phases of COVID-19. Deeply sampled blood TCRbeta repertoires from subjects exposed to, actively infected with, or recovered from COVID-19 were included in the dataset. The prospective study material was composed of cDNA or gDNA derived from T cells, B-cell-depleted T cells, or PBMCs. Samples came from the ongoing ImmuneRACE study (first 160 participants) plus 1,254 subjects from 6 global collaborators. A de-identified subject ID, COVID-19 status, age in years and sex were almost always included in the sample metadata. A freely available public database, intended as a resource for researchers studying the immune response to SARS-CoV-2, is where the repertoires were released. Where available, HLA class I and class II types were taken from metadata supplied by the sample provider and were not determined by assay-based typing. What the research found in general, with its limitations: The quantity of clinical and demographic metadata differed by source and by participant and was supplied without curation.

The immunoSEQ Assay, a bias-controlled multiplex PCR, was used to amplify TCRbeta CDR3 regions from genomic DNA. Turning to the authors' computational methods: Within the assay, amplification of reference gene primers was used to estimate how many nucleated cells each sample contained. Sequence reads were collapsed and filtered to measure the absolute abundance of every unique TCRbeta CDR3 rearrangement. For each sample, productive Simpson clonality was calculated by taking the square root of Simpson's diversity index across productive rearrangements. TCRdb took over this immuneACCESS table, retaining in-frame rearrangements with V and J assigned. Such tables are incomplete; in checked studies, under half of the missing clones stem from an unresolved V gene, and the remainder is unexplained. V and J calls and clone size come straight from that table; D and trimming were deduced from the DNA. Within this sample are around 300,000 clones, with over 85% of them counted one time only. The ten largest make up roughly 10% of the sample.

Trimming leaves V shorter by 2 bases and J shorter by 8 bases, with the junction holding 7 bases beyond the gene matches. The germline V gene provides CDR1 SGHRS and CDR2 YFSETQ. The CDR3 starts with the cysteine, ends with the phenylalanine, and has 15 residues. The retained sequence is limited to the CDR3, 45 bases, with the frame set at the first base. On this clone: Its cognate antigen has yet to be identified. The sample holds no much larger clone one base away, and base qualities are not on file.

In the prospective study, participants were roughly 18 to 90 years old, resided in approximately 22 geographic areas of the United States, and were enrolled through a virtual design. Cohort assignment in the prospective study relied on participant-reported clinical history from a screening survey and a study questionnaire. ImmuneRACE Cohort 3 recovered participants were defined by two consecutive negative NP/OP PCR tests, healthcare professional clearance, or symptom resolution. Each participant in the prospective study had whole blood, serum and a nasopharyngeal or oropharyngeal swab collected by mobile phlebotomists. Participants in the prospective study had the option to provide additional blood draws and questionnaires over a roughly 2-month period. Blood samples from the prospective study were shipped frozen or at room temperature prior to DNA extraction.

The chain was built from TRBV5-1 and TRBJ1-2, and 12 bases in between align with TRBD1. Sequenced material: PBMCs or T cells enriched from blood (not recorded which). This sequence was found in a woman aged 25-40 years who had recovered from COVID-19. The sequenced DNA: TGCGCCAGCAGCTTATGGGACAGGGGGCTGGGAGGCTACACCTTC. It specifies CASSLWDRGLGGYTF.